The sample holds a few counts of the clone carrying this T cell receptor (beta chain). The data derive from a study of blood T cell repertoires in COVID-19. At the level of the study: Acute and convalescent COVID-19 specimens originated in the United States, Italy and Spain.

The CDR3 length is 15 residues. CDR1 and CDR2 from the germline V gene are WSHSY and SAAADI. V was pared by 6 bases and J by 4 bases, with 6 bases of the junction left unmatched. The table came from immunoSEQ multiplex PCR; TCRdb's copy has only in-frame clones and leaves some out. The repertoire has around 100,000 clones, around 87% of them found once; the top ten carry roughly 32%. Sequenced material: peripheral blood. The chain uses TRBV10-2 and TRBJ2-5; TRBD1 matches 12 bases. This TCR derives from a woman of 80 years or more with acute or convalescent COVID-19. The CDR3 spells CASRGQGAPRETQYF. The CDR3 region has the DNA TGCGCCAGCAGGGGACAGGGGGCGCCCCGAGAGACCCAGTACTTC.